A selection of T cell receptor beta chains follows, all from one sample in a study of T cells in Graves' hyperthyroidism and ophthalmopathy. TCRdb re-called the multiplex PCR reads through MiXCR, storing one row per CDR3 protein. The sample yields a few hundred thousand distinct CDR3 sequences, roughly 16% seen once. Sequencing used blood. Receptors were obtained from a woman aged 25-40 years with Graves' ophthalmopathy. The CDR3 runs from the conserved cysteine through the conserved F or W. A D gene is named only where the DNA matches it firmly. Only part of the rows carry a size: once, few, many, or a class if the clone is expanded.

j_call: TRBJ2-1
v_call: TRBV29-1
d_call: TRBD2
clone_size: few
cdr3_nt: TGCAGCGTTAACGGGAGGGCTAATGAGCAGTTCTTC
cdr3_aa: CSVNGRANEQFF

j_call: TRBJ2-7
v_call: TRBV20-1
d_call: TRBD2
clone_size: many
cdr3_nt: TGCAGTGCTAGAGAGGGTTGGGTAGCGGGAAGATACGAGCAGTACTTC
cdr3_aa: CSAREGWVAGRYEQYF

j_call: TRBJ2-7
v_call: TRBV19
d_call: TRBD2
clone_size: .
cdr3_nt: TGTGCCAGTAGTATTAAAGCGGGAGGCTCCCTGGAGCAGTACTTC
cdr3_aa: CASSIKAGGSLEQYF

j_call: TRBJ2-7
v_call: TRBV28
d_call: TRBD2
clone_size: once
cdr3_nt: TGTGCCAGCAGTTTGGGGGGGAGACTTTGGTCCTACGAGCAGTACTTC
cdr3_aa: CASSLGGRLWSYEQYF

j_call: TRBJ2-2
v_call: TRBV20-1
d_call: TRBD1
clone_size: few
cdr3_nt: TGCAGTGCTAGAGATCCCCCCCCGACAGGGAACGGGGAGCTGTTTTTT
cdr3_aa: CSARDPPPTGNGELFF

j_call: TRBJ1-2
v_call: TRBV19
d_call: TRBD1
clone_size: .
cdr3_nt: TGTGCCAGTAGTAAGGACCGGGACAGCCCCTATGGCTACACCTTC
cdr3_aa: CASSKDRDSPYGYTF

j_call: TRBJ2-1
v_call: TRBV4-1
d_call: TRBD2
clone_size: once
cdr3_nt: TGCGCCAGCAGCCAAGAACGCGCAGCGGGAGCCTACAATGAGCAGTTCTTC
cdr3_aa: CASSQERAAGAYNEQFF

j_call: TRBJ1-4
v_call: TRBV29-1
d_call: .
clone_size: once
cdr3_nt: TGCAGCGTCCGACTGCCACCTATTGAGGAAAAACTGTTTTTT
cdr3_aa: CSVRLPPIEEKLFF

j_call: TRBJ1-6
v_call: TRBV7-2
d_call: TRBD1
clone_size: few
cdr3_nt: TGTGCCAGCAGCTTCGTCGGACAGGGTTTAAATTCACCCCTCCACTTT
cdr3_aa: CASSFVGQGLNSPLHF

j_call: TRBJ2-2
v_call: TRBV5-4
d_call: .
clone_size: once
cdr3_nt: TGTGCCAGCAGACGGTGGAGTGAGTCGGCCGGGGAGCTGTTTTTT
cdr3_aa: CASRRWSESAGELFF

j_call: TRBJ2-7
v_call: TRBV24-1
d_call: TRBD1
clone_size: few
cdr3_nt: TGTGCCACCAGTGACCCGGGCAGGGGGCCTAACGAGCAGTACTTC
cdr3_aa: CATSDPGRGPNEQYF

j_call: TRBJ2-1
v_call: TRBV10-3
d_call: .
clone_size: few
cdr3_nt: TGTGCCATCAGTGACAGGGGGGAGGAGCAGTTCTTC
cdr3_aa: CAISDRGEEQFF

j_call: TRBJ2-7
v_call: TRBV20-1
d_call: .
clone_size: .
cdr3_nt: TGCAGTGCTAATTATTACTTGGTGCAGTACTTC
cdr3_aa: CSANYYLVQYF

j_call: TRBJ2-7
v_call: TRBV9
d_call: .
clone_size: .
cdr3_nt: TGTGCCAGCAGCGTAGGGGTGGGGTCCTACGAGCAGTACTTC
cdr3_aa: CASSVGVGSYEQYF

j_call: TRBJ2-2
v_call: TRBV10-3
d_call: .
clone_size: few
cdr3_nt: TGTGCCATCGTAGCGACAGCGAACACCGGGGAGCTGTTTTTT
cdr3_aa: CAIVATANTGELFF

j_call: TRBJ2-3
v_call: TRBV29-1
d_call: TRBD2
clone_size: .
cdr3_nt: TGCAGCGTTGATTTGCTAGCGGGAGTGGATACGCAGTATTTT
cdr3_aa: CSVDLLAGVDTQYF

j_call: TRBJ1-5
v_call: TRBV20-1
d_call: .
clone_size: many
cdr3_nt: TGCAGTGCTAGTTTGCGGAATCAGCCCCAGCATTTT
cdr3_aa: CSASLRNQPQHF

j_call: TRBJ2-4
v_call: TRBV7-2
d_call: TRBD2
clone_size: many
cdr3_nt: TGTGCCAGCACCATCCAAACTAGCGGGAGGAGGAACATTCAGTACTTC
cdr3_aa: CASTIQTSGRRNIQYF

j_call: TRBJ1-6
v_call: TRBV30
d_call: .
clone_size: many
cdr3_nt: TGTGCCTGGACCTTGGGGCATTCACCCCTCCACTTT
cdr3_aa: CAWTLGHSPLHF

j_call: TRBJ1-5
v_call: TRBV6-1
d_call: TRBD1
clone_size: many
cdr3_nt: TGTGCCAGCAGCCAGACAGGGAATCAGCCCCAGCATTTT
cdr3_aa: CASSQTGNQPQHF

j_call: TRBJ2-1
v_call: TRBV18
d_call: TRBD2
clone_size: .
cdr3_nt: TGTGCCAGCTCACCGAAGACCTCTAGCGGGAGGGTGGAGCAGTTCTTC
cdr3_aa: CASSPKTSSGRVEQFF

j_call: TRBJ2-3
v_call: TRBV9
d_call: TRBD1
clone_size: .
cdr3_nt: TGTACCAGCAGCGTGAGACAGGGGGCGTTGGCAGATACGCAGTATTTT
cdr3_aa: CTSSVRQGALADTQYF

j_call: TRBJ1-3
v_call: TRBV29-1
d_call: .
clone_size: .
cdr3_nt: TGCAGCGTTCCCGCCTTACCCTCTGGAAACACCATATATTTT
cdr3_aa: CSVPALPSGNTIYF

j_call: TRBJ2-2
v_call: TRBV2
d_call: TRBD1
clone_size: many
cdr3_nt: TGTGCCAGCAGGAGGGACAGCACCGGGGAGCTGTTTTTT
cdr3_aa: CASRRDSTGELFF

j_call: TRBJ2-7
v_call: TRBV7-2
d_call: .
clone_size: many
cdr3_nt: TGTGCCAGCAGCTCCAGAGGTTCCGAGCAGTACTTC
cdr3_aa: CASSSRGSEQYF

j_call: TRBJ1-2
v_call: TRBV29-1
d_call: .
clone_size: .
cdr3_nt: TGCAGCGTTGAAGACGAGGCAACGCCCTCCGAGGATGGCTACACCTTC
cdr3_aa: CSVEDEATPSEDGYTF

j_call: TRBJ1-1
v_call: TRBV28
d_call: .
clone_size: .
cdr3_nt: TGTGCCACCGAACCGGGACACCGGAACACTGAAGCTTTCTTT
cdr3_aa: CATEPGHRNTEAFF

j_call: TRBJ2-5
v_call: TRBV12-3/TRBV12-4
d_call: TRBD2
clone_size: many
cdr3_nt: TGTGCCAGCAAACCCCACCCAGCGGGACGTGGGGTTGCCCAGTACTTC
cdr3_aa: CASKPHPAGRGVAQYF

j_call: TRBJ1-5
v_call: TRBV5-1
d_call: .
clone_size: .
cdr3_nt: TGCGCCAGCAGCTCTGACGGGTATAGCAATCAGCCCCAGCATTTT
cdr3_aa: CASSSDGYSNQPQHF

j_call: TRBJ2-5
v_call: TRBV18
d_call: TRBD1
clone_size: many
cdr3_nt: TGTGCCAGCTCACCTGGACCAGGGGGTGAGACCCAGTACTTC
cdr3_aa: CASSPGPGGETQYF

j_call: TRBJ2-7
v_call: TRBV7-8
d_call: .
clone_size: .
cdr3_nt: TGTGTCAGCAGCTCGGGAGAGGGGAGCTCCTACGAGCAGTACTTC
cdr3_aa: CVSSSGEGSSYEQYF

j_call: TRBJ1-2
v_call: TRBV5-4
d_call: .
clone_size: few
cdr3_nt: TGTGCCAGCAGCTTGACGTCAGGCGTTAACTATGGCTACACCTTC
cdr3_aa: CASSLTSGVNYGYTF

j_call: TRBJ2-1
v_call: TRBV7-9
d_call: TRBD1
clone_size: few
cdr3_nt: TGTGCCAGCAGCTCAAGGGGACCCCCGACAGGGGAGTCCTACAATGAGCAGTTCTTC
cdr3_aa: CASSSRGPPTGESYNEQFF

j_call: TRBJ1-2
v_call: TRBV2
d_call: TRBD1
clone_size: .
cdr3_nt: TGTGCCAGCAGTCAGGACAGGAGTAACTATGGCTACACCTTC
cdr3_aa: CASSQDRSNYGYTF

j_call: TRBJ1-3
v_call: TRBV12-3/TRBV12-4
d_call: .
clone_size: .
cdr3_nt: TGTGCCAGCAGGAGAACTCAGACAGGCGCCTTCTCTGGAAACACCATATATTTT
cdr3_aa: CASRRTQTGAFSGNTIYF

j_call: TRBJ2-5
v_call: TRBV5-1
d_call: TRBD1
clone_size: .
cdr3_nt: TGCGCCAGCAGCTTGGATTGGCCCGGACAGGGGGGAGAGACCCAGTACTTC
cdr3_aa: CASSLDWPGQGGETQYF

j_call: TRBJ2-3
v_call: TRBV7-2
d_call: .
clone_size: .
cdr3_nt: TGTGCCAGCCGAGCCCCCACAGATACGCAGTATTTT
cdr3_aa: CASRAPTDTQYF

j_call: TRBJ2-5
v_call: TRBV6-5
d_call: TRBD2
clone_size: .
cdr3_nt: TGTGCCAGCAGTTCTGGACTAGCGGGAGGCCCCTGGTACCAAGAGACCCAGTACTTC
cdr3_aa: CASSSGLAGGPWYQETQYF

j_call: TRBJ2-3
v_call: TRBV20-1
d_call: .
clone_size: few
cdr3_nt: TGCAGTGGCTCGGGACGCACTCCCACAGATACGCAGTATTTT
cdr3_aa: CSGSGRTPTDTQYF

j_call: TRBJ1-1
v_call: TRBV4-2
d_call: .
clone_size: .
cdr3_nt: TGTGCCAGCAGCCAAGATTGGGGTCCAGGGACTGAAGCTTTCTTT
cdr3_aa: CASSQDWGPGTEAFF

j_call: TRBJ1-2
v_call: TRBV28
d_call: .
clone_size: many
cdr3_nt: TGTGCCAGCAGCTTAGGGGGAGGCTACACCTTC
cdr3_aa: CASSLGGGYTF

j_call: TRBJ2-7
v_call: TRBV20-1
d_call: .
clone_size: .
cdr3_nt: TGCAGTGCTTCGGGAGGTGGACAGGGAGACTACGAGCAGTACTTC
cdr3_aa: CSASGGGQGDYEQYF

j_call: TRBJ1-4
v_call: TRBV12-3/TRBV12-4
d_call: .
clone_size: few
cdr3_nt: TGTGCCAGCAGCCACACCCAAAACTGGGAAAAACTGTTTTTT
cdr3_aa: CASSHTQNWEKLFF

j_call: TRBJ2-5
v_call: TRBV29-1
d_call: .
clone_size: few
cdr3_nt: TGCAGCGTTGATGGTGCGAGAGCCGCCCAAGAGACCCAGTACTTC
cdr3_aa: CSVDGARAAQETQYF

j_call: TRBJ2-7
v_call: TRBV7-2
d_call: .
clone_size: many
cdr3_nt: TGTGCCAGCAGCCCTGACTCTTTCGAGCAGTACTTC
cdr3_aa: CASSPDSFEQYF

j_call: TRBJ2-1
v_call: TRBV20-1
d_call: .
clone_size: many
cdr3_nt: TGCAGTGCTAGAGATCTAATAGCTTTTGATTTGGATGAGCAGTTCTTC
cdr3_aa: CSARDLIAFDLDEQFF

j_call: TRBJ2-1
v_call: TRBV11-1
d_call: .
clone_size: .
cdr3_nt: TGTGCCAGCAGCCCACCGGGACAACCACTTTACAATGAGCAGTTCTTC
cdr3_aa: CASSPPGQPLYNEQFF

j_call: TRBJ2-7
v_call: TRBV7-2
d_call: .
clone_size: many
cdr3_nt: TGTGCCAGCAGCCCATCTGAGGGGGGGCAGTACTTC
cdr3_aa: CASSPSEGGQYF

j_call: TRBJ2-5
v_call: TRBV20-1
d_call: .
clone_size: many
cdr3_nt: TGCAGTGCTAAAAGGGAGTACCAAGAGACCCAGTACTTC
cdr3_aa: CSAKREYQETQYF

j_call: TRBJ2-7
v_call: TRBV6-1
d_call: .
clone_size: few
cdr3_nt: TGTGCCAGCAGTGGTTCGGGGCACTCCTACGAGCAGTACTTC
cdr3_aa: CASSGSGHSYEQYF

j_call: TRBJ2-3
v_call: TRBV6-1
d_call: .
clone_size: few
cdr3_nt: TGTGCCAGCAGTTCAGCTTCTGGGGGTGGGGTGCGTCCAGATACGCAGTATTTT
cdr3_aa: CASSSASGGGVRPDTQYF

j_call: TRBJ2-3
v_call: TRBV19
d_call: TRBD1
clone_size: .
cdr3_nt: TGTGCCAGTAGTAAAGGACAGGGGGGACTTTCGGATACGCAGTATTTT
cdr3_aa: CASSKGQGGLSDTQYF

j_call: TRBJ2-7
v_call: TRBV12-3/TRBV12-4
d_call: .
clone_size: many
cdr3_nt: TGTGCCAGCAGTTTATTCTACAAAGCCTACGAGCAGTACTTC
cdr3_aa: CASSLFYKAYEQYF

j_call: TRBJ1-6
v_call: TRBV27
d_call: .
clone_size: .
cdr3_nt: TGTGCCAGCAGAGAGATCTTTAATTCACCCCTCCACTTT
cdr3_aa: CASREIFNSPLHF

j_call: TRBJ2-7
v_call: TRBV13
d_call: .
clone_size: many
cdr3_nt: TGTGCCAGCAGGGGGATGGGCGCTGCCTACGAGCAGTACTTC
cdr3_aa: CASRGMGAAYEQYF

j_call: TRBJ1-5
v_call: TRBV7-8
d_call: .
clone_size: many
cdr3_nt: TGTGCCAGCAGCTTAGTAAGGGCAGTCAATCAGCCCCAGCATTTT
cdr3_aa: CASSLVRAVNQPQHF